This is a list of T cell receptor beta chains from one sample in a study of cytomegalovirus exposure and HLA in healthy donors. The method was immunoSEQ multiplex PCR; TCRdb's version includes in-frame clones alone and lacks a portion of them. The sample includes around 150,000 clones, around 80% of them seen just once. The sample comprised PBMCs. These receptors were taken from a man aged 25-45 years in good health and CMV-seronegative. CDR3s include the opening cysteine and the closing phenylalanine or tryptophan. Fields, in order: D gene, V gene, clone size, J gene, CDR3 protein, CDR3 DNA. D genes are given only for firm matches. Only some rows state a clone size, as once, few, many or a class for expanded clones.

>TRBD1|TRBV19|once|TRBJ2-2
CASYRGLTGELFF
TGTGCCAGTTACAGGGGTCTCACCGGGGAGCTGTTTTTT
>TRBD1|TRBV13|NA|TRBJ1-6
CASSSRTGRNSPLNF
TGTGCCAGCAGCTCGAGGACAGGGAGAAATTCACCCCTCAACTTT
>TRBD2|TRBV25-1|NA|TRBJ2-3
CASRGLAGFTDTQYF
TGTGCCAGCAGGGGACTAGCGGGCTTCACAGATACGCAGTATTTT
>TRBD1|TRBV28|NA|TRBJ1-5
CASSGWTGSNQPQHF
TGTGCCAGCAGCGGATGGACAGGGAGTAATCAGCCCCAGCATTTT
>TRBD2|TRBV7-6|NA|TRBJ2-1
CASSLETSGLRRVNEQFF
TGTGCCAGCAGCCTGGAGACTAGCGGGTTACGTCGTGTCAATGAGCAGTTCTTC
>TRBD2|TRBV5-5|once|TRBJ2-7
CASSLLAGLLAEQYF
TGTGCCAGCAGCTTGCTAGCGGGGTTGCTGGCCGAGCAGTACTTC
>NA|TRBV6-6|NA|TRBJ2-1
CASSAGTYNEQFF
TGTGCCAGCAGTGCAGGAACTTACAATGAGCAGTTCTTC
>TRBD2|TRBV19|NA|TRBJ2-3
CASTQTSGGPDTQYF
TGTGCCAGTACCCAAACTAGCGGGGGGCCGGATACGCAGTATTTT
>NA|TRBV28|NA|TRBJ2-7
CASSADRRFLYEQYF
TGTGCCAGCAGTGCCGACAGGCGTTTCCTCTACGAGCAGTACTTC
>TRBD1|TRBV6-5|NA|TRBJ2-7
CASSYSTGPTYEQYF
TGTGCCAGCAGTTACTCGACAGGGCCGACCTACGAGCAGTACTTC
>NA|TRBV5-1|NA|TRBJ2-7
CASSRAGSSYEQYF
TGCGCCAGCAGCCGAGCAGGAAGCTCCTACGAGCAGTACTTC
>TRBD1|TRBV7-9|NA|TRBJ1-3
CASSLYGTGSGNTIYF
TGTGCCAGCAGCTTATACGGGACAGGTTCAGGAAACACCATATATTTT
>NA|TRBV9|NA|TRBJ1-1
CASSVPMGGVVNTEAFF
TGTGCCAGCAGCGTACCCATGGGCGGGGTGGTGAACACTGAAGCTTTCTTT
>NA|TRBV9|NA|TRBJ1-2
CASSVDNYGYPF
TGTGCCAGCAGCGTGGATAACTATGGCTACCCCTTC
>TRBD1|TRBV19|few|TRBJ1-5
CASSGTGNNQPQHF
TGTGCCAGTTCCGGGACAGGGAACAATCAGCCCCAGCATTTT
>TRBD1|TRBV5-6|NA|TRBJ2-3
CASSGSWDRGRISTDTQYF
TGTGCCAGCAGCGGGTCCTGGGACAGGGGGCGCATTTCGACAGATACGCAGTATTTT
>NA|TRBV7-7|few|TRBJ2-2
CASSRGLTRTGELFF
TGTGCCAGCAGCCGTGGACTGACGAGGACCGGGGAGCTGTTTTTT
>TRBD1|TRBV6-6|NA|TRBJ1-3
CASSYGQANGNTIYF
TGTGCCAGCAGTTACGGACAGGCTAATGGAAACACCATATATTTT
>TRBD1|TRBV10-3|NA|TRBJ1-5
CAISPDRVSNQPQHF
TGTGCCATCAGCCCGGACAGGGTTAGCAATCAGCCCCAGCATTTT
>TRBD1|TRBV5-4|few|TRBJ1-4
CASSQDLGTGGEKLFF
TGTGCCAGCAGCCAAGATCTTGGGACAGGGGGCGAAAAACTGTTTTTT
>NA|TRBV28|once|TRBJ2-7
CASRGVGEQYF
TGTGCCAGCAGAGGGGTCGGCGAGCAGTACTTC
>NA|TRBV6-5|few|TRBJ1-5
CASKQDSNQPQHF
TGTGCCAGCAAACAGGATAGCAATCAGCCCCAGCATTTT
>NA|TRBV5-1|NA|TRBJ1-6
CASSLGLENSPLHF
TGCGCCAGCAGCTTGGGGTTGGAGAATTCACCCCTCCACTTT
>NA|TRBV7-9|few|TRBJ2-1
CASSLVSLGGRVDNEQFF
TGTGCCAGCAGCTTAGTGTCCCTAGGCGGGCGAGTGGACAATGAGCAGTTCTTC